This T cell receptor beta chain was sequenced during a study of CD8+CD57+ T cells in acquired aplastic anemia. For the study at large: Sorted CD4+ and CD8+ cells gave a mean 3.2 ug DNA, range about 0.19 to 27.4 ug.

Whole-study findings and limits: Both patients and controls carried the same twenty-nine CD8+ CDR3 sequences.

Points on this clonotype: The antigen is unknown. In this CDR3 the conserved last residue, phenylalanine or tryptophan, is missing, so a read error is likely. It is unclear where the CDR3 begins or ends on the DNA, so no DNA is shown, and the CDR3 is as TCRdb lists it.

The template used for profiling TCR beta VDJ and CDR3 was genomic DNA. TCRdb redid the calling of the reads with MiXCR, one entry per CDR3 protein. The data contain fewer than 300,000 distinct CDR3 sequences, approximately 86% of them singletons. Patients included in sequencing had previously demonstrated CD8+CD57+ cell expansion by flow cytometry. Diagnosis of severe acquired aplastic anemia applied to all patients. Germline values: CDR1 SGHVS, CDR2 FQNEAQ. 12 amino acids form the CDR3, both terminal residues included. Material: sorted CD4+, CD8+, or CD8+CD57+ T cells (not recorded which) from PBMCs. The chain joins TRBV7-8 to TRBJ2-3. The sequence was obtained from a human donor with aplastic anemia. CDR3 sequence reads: CASSVHSDGKYL.